The clone carrying this T cell receptor beta chain was detected ten times or more. The antigen is unknown. The V gene lost 4 bases and the J gene lost 1 base, with 7 bases spanning the gap. This CDR3 contains 13 residues. Germline lookup yields CDR1 MNHEY and CDR2 SVGAGI. The data originate from a study of T-cell memory formation after mild COVID-19. Study-wide results and limits: A second wave of clones peaked on day 37, and their SARS-CoV-2 specificity went unconfirmed.

TCRdb itself ran the 5' RACE reads through MiXCR, one entry per CDR3 protein. The sample holds a few hundred thousand distinct CDR3 sequences, about 23% seen once. The rearrangement uses TRBV6-5 and TRBJ1-1, with D hard to call. The TCR sequence derives from an adult woman who had mild COVID-19 (a few samples of this study predate the infection). Cell type and time point are not known. The sample consisted of PBMCs or a T cell subset sorted from them (not recorded which). CDR3 DNA: TGTGCCAGCAGTTTTTCATCGAACACTGAAGCTTTCTTT. Its protein is CASSFSSNTEAFF.